This TCR beta chain comes out of a study of CD8 T cells in Susac syndrome. Memory subsets for TEMRA sorting were defined by CD27 and CD45RA staining. The authors reverse transcribed about 0.45 to 1 ug RNA with random hexamers. Across 54 Vbeta and 13 Jbeta, immunoSEQ multiplex PCR amplified TCR beta CDR3. TCRdb reanalysed the immunoSEQ multiplex PCR reads using MiXCR and keeps one entry per CDR3 protein. The table has about 2,500 distinct CDR3 sequences, less than 85% seen once. CDR1 is WSHSY, CDR2 SAAADI, per germline. The ends lost 6 bases at V and 3 bases at J; junction bases unmatched: 8. The length of the CDR3 is 14 residues.

The origin of this receptor is a human donor with Susac syndrome. Sequencing used CD8+ TEMRA cells from PBMCs. Subset meaning: FACS-sorted terminally differentiated effector memory CD8+ T cells re-expressing CD45RA (CD8+ TEMRA). V usage is TRBV10-2 and J usage is TRBJ2-7; 7 bases map to TRBD1. The CDR3 protein is CASSHRDRNYEQYF. DNA for the CDR3: TGCGCCAGCAGCCACCGGGACAGAAACTACGAGCAGTACTTC.